The rows below give T cell receptor beta chains drawn from one sample of a study of T cell responses to AZD1222 COVID-19 vaccine. Using immunoSEQ multiplex PCR, the repertoire was profiled, and TCRdb retains in-frame clones only, with some absent. The data contain some 150,000 clones, approximately 90% of them singletons. Specimen: peripheral blood, collected on day 0 of AZD1222 vaccination. All receptors derive from an adult in good health. Each CDR3 is given with its conserved first and last residue. A D gene is named only where the DNA matches it firmly. Not every row has a clone size; where given, it reads once, few, many or a size class.

NA,TRBV19,TRBD2,TRBJ2-2,CASSIGLAGTGELFF,TGTGCCAGTAGTATAGGACTAGCGGGCACCGGGGAGCTGTTTTTT
NA,TRBV24-1,NA,TRBJ2-3,CATTGGGTDTQYF,TGTGCCACCACGGGGGGCGGCACAGATACGCAGTATTTT
NA,TRBV5-4,TRBD2,TRBJ2-5,CASSWGNSGRASETQYF,TGTGCCAGCAGCTGGGGTAATAGCGGGAGGGCCTCGGAGACCCAGTACTTC
few,TRBV7-9,NA,TRBJ2-5,CASSFGETQYF,TGTGCCAGCAGCTTTGGAGAGACCCAGTACTTC
NA,TRBV2,TRBD2,TRBJ2-7,CASSDSGGTLGQYF,TGTGCCAGCAGTGATAGCGGGGGGACCCTGGGGCAGTACTTC
NA,TRBV14,TRBD2,TRBJ2-1,CASSPFLPSSGRARDEQFF,TGTGCCAGCAGCCCATTTCTCCCGTCTAGCGGGAGGGCCAGGGATGAGCAGTTCTTC
NA,TRBV15,NA,TRBJ2-7,CATSWDWNEQYF,TGTGCCACCAGCTGGGATTGGAACGAGCAGTACTTC
NA,TRBV5-6,TRBD2,TRBJ2-6,CASSFLAGPYPAGANVLTF,TGTGCCAGCAGCTTTCTAGCGGGCCCCTACCCGGCTGGGGCCAACGTCCTGACTTTC
NA,TRBV9,NA,TRBJ1-2,CASSVGSRDYGYTF,TGTGCCAGCAGCGTAGGGAGCAGGGACTATGGCTACACCTTC
NA,TRBV9,NA,TRBJ1-2,CASSVSSSRTAYGYTF,TGTGCCAGCAGCGTAAGTTCGTCCAGGACGGCCTATGGCTACACCTTC
NA,TRBV19,NA,TRBJ1-2,CASSIPGLNYGYTF,TGTGCCAGTAGTATACCGGGGCTTAACTATGGCTACACCTTC
NA,TRBV10-2,NA,TRBJ2-1,CASRFVGPHEQFF,TGCGCCAGCAGGTTTGTGGGGCCCCATGAGCAGTTCTTC
NA,TRBV6-6,TRBD1,TRBJ1-6,CASSRILGQGANRRNSPLHF,TGTGCCAGCAGCCGAATATTGGGACAGGGGGCAAACAGGAGAAATTCACCCCTCCACTTT
NA,TRBV19,NA,TRBJ1-2,CATSQGGYPAGYTF,TGTGCCACCTCCCAAGGCGGCTATCCAGCTGGCTACACCTTC
NA,TRBV27,NA,TRBJ1-1,CATQTDPNTEAFF,TGTGCCACTCAGACGGACCCAAACACTGAAGCTTTCTTT
NA,TRBV15,TRBD2,TRBJ2-1,CATSSRLARDNEQFF,TGTGCCACCAGCAGCAGACTAGCGAGGGACAATGAGCAGTTCTTC
NA,TRBV5-4,NA,TRBJ2-1,CASSSNNEQFF,TGTGCCAGCAGCTCCAACAATGAGCAGTTCTTC
NA,TRBV4-1,TRBD2,TRBJ2-7,CASSHPAGVTYEQYF,TGCGCCAGCAGCCACCCAGCGGGAGTCACCTACGAGCAGTACTTC
NA,TRBV4-1,TRBD1,TRBJ2-2,CASSQGPQGRGGELFF,TGCGCCAGCAGCCAAGGTCCACAGGGGCGAGGCGGGGAGCTGTTTTTT
NA,TRBV7-9,NA,TRBJ2-1,CASSLDVSNEQFF,TGTGCCAGCAGCTTAGACGTAAGCAATGAGCAGTTCTTC
NA,TRBV27,TRBD1,TRBJ1-6,CASSRTGGDSPLHF,TGTGCCAGCAGTCGGACAGGGGGTGATTCACCCCTCCACTTT
once,TRBV7-9,NA,TRBJ2-7,CASSWGRTSYEQYF,TGTGCCAGCAGCTGGGGACGGACCTCCTACGAGCAGTACTTC
NA,TRBV5-1,NA,TRBJ2-2,CASSRASTNTGELFF,TGCGCCAGCAGCCGCGCCAGTACAAACACCGGGGAGCTGTTTTTT
NA,TRBV7-2,NA,TRBJ1-2,CASSLSGGEVNYGYTF,TGTGCCAGCAGCTTATCGGGGGGCGAAGTGAACTATGGCTACACCTTC
few,TRBV3-1/TRBV3-2,TRBD1,TRBJ1-2,CASARQGQGSFGYTF,TGTGCCAGCGCCCGACAGGGACAGGGGTCGTTCGGCTACACCTTC